This T cell receptor beta chain is drawn from a study of shared clonotypes between healthy human individuals. Study overall: Per donor, three plates held CD4 naive cells, three held CD4 memory, two held CD8 naive and one held CD8 memory.

The CDR3 has 11 amino acids. Looked up from germline, CDR1 is DFQATT and CDR2 is SNEGSKA (reference sequence). The V end was cut by 3 bases, the J end by 6 bases, with 8 bases between. Study-wide results and caveats: Shared clonotypes: about 5.3% naive CD4, around 3.5% naive CD8, 2% to 2.5% memory CD4, under 0.45% memory CD8.

Splitting of each subset's genomic DNA was done evenly across several immunoSEQ plates. TCRdb's table, derived via immunoSEQ multiplex PCR, lists solely in-frame clones and lacks some. The sample has 1.6 million or so clones, approximately 96% seen once. Donors were healthy HIV-negative adults without recently reported acute infections or vaccinations. Details on this clone: Its antigen is unknown.

The source is a man aged 25-45 years in good health. The V and J genes are TRBV20-1 and TRBJ1-1; D is ambiguous. Sequenced input: naive CD4+ T cells sorted from blood. Stated subset: CD45RA+ positively selected. Here the CDR3 reads CSARGMAEAFF. Here the CDR3 DNA reads TGCAGTGCTAGGGGGATGGCTGAAGCTTTCTTT.